These 19 T cell receptor beta chains share one sample of origin, sequenced in a study of beta chain features in type 1 diabetes. Since all of the isolated RNA was reverse transcribed, expressed TCRB transcripts were what got sequenced. TCRdb keeps only in-frame clones here, not all; method: immunoSEQ multiplex PCR. Here the sample spans more than 150,000 clones, about 12% being singletons. The sequenced sample was central memory CD4+ T cells from blood. The receptors shown here come from a woman between 18 and 29 years old in good health.

This clone has more than one count but fewer than ten. The chain uses TRBV9 and TRBJ2-2; TRBD1 agrees at 9 bases. This CDR3 is built from 15 residues. Germline trimming cut 3 bases from V and 6 bases from J; bases unmatched to any gene: 6. Germline V gene lookup returns CDR1 SGDLS and CDR2 YYNGEE. CDR3 DNA: TGTGCCAGCAGCGGGAACAGGGGGCGGTCCGGGGAGCTGTTTTTT. Protein: CASSGNRGRSGELFF.

The chain combines TRBV7-3 with TRBJ1-1; 7 nucleotides align to TRBD1. Germline V CDR1 and CDR2: SGHTA, FQGTGA. V was clipped by 1 base and J by 1 base; unmatched bases: 6. This CDR3 spans 16 amino acids. This CDR3 reads CASSLRGGRANTEAFF. CDR3 in DNA: TGTGCCAGCAGCTTAAGAGGGGGCAGGGCGAACACTGAAGCTTTCTTT.

This clone showed up just a few times. This chain connects TRBV9 to TRBJ2-3; tentative D call: TRBD2 (5 bases). Deletions cut 4 bases from V and 4 bases from J, with 13 bases between. This CDR3 is built from 14 residues. The germline CDR1 and CDR2 sequences are SGDLS and YYNGEE. In DNA form, the CDR3 reads TGTGCCAGCAGCCTTCTAGCAAAGGCAGATACGCAGTATTTT. Its translation: CASSLLAKADTQYF.

This chain connects TRBV6-5 to TRBJ1-5; TRBD1 matches 8 bases. Germline values: CDR1 MNHEY, CDR2 SVGAGI. CDR3 length: 14 amino acids. V lost 2 bases and J lost 4; bases outside the gene matches: 1. CDR3 amino acids: CASSYQGANQPQHF. Written as DNA, the CDR3 is TGTGCCAGCAGTTACCAGGGGGCAAATCAGCCCCAGCATTTT.

V usage is TRBV5-1 and J usage is TRBJ2-1; 12 bases match TRBD2. The length of the CDR3 is 17 residues. Germline CDR1 is SGHRS and CDR2 is YFSETQ. The junction had 7 bases not matched to a gene; V was cut back by 4 bases and J by 2 bases. The CDR3 sequence is CASSATSGRTAYNEQFF. The CDR3 DNA is TGCGCCAGCAGCGCCACTAGCGGGAGGACTGCCTACAATGAGCAGTTCTTC.

CDR3 bases: TGTGCCAGCAGGGGACAGGGGACGAACACTGAAGCTTTCTTT. It codes for CASRGQGTNTEAFF. The chain couples TRBV2 to TRBJ1-1; 10 bases are shared with TRBD1. CDR3 length equals 14 residues. V shed 6 bases, J shed 1 base, and the junction held 2 bases outside the gene matches. CDR1 is SNHLY and CDR2 is FYNNEI in the germline V gene.

This clone turned up a few times. The same CDR3 is also encoded by other DNA sequences in this sample. This rearrangement joins TRBV29-1 to TRBJ1-1, with a tentative D call TRBD1 (5 bases). CDR3 length: 12 amino acids. Germline V gene data show CDR1 as SQVTM and CDR2 as ANQGSEA. Between the trimmed V and J ends, which lost 4 bases and 1 base, there was a span of 7 bases. In DNA form, the CDR3 reads TGCAGCGTTGGGCAGGGGAACACTGAAGCTTTCTTT. Amino acids: CSVGQGNTEAFF.

CDR3 sequence (DNA): TGTGCCAGCAGTTCAACTAGCGGGAGTCTTGTTGAGCAGTTCTTC. Protein: CASSSTSGSLVEQFF. The chain links TRBV6-6 to TRBJ2-1; 11 nucleotides match TRBD2. V gave up 4 bases and J gave up 9 bases; unmatched junction bases: 8. Germline lookup yields CDR1 MNHNY and CDR2 SVGAGI (reference sequence). The CDR3 runs 15 residues.

The chain employs TRBV15 and TRBJ2-1; D perhaps matches TRBD2 (6 bases). The CDR3 runs 12 residues. Trimming stripped 4 bases from V and 13 bases from J, with 14 bases between. Germline V gives CDR1 LNHNV, CDR2 YYDKDF (reference sequence). CDR3 nucleotides: TGTGCCACCAGCACACAGACTAGTCCCCAGTTCTTC. It yields the protein CATSTQTSPQFF.

This clone showed up just a few times. The chain links TRBV29-1 to TRBJ2-5; 8 bases map to TRBD1. Losses at the gene ends were 5 bases for V and 3 bases for J; bases not matched to a gene: 8. The CDR3 is 14 amino acids. Looked up from germline, CDR1 is SQVTM and CDR2 is ANQGSEA. CDR3 amino acids: CSVLAGGRKETQYF. CDR3 bases: TGCAGCGTTTTGGCAGGGGGCAGGAAAGAGACCCAGTACTTC.

The rearrangement uses TRBV4-2 and TRBJ2-1, with a possible D match to TRBD2 (5 bases). CDR3 length: 14 residues. V gave up 1 base and J gave up 6 bases, with 10 bases separating them. Germline V lookup: CDR1 LGHNA, CDR2 YNFKEQ. The CDR3 bases are TGTGCCAGCAGCCAAGGGGAGCTCTCCAATGAGCAGTTCTTC. This encodes CASSQGELSNEQFF.

This clone showed up just a few times. V usage is TRBV2 and J usage is TRBJ2-1; 10 bases align to TRBD2. Germline V gene lookup returns CDR1 SNHLY and CDR2 FYNNEI. V lost 7 bases, J lost 4 bases, and 7 bases stayed unmatched. The CDR3 is 15 residues long. In DNA form, the CDR3 reads TGTGCCAGCAAGGGGGAACTAGCGGGATACAATGAGCAGTTCTTC. Amino acid sequence: CASKGELAGYNEQFF.

This clone was recorded a few times. The rearrangement links TRBV28 to TRBJ1-1; tentatively, D is TRBD1 (5 bases). The germline V and J ends were trimmed by 2 bases and 10 bases, with 23 bases remaining between them. The CDR3 spans 16 residues. The germline V gene encodes CDR1 MDHEN and CDR2 SYDVKM. CDR3 loop: CASSLDPATGQATAFF. CDR3 coding DNA: TGTGCCAGCAGTTTAGACCCGGCCACCGGACAAGCCACAGCTTTCTTT. The full variable domain, in which reference TRBV28 and TRBJ1-1 provide the parts outside the CDR3, is DVKVTQSSRYLVKRTGEKVFLECVQDMDHENMFWYRQDPGLGLRLIYFSYDVKMKEKGDIPEGYSVSREKKERFSLILESASTNQTSMYLCASSLDPATGQATAFFGQGTRLTVV.

The chain has TRBV5-4 and TRBJ1-5; 7 positions agree with TRBD1. The germline CDR1 and CDR2 sequences are SGHNT and YYREEE (reference sequence). The V gene end was trimmed by 4 bases and the J gene end by 9 bases; junction bases not matched to a gene: 4. The CDR3 loop spans 12 amino acids. DNA of the CDR3: TGTGCCAGCAGCCGTCAGGGGGGGCCCCAGCATTTT. The encoded protein is CASSRQGGPQHF.

This clone was seen a few times. This chain joins TRBV28 and TRBJ2-7, with 7 nucleotides matching TRBD1. V lost 5 bases and J lost 3; bases outside the gene matches: 7. The CDR3 contains 14 residues. The germline gives CDR1 MDHEN, CDR2 SYDVKM. The CDR3: CASSTPGQIYEQYF. CDR3 coding DNA: TGTGCCAGCAGTACTCCGGGACAGATCTACGAGCAGTACTTC.

The rearrangement uses TRBV29-1 and TRBJ2-3; perhaps TRBD2 as D (6 bases). This CDR3 contains 13 residues. V lost 3 bases, J lost 3 bases, and 10 bases lay in between. Germline assignment: CDR1 SQVTM and CDR2 ANQGSEA. The CDR3: CSVEAEGTDTQYF. The CDR3 bases are TGCAGCGTTGAGGCGGAGGGTACAGATACGCAGTATTTT.

There are a few counts of this clone. V gene TRBV25-1 combines with J gene TRBJ2-3, with D possibly matching TRBD1 (5 bases). The CDR3 runs to 16 residues. Germline CDR1 MGHDK, CDR2 SYGVNS. Trimming removed 4 bases from V and 2 bases from J, with 16 bases in between. The CDR3 loop is CASSGLLGAHTDTQYF. In nucleotides, the CDR3 is TGTGCCAGCAGTGGCCTGCTAGGGGCCCACACAGATACGCAGTATTTT. The variable domain in full, completed from reference TRBV25-1 and TRBJ2-3, reads EADIYQTPRYLVIGTGKKITLECSQTMGHDKMYWYQQDPGMELHLIHYSYGVNSTEKGDLSSESTVSRIRTEHFPLTLESARPSHTSQYLCASSGLLGAHTDTQYFGPGTRLTVL.

In nucleotides, the CDR3 is TGTGCCAGCCGGGGTTTTGGAATTGGCAATCAGCCCCAGCATTTT. Protein sequence: CASRGFGIGNQPQHF. The genes are TRBV28 and TRBJ1-5; D is unresolved. CDR3 size: 15 residues. The V gene lost 8 bases and the J gene lost 2 bases, with 16 bases spanning the gap. Germline-derived CDR1 and CDR2 are MDHEN and SYDVKM.

V usage is TRBV18 and J usage is TRBJ1-4, with no clear D. The V gene lost 3 bases and the J gene lost 7 bases, with 9 bases spanning the gap. The CDR3 sequence is 13 residues long. Germline CDR1 is KGHSH and CDR2 is LQKENI. The CDR3 sequence is CASSPGLGEKLFF. CDR3 DNA: TGTGCCAGCTCACCCGGGTTAGGTGAAAAACTGTTTTTT.